This is a list of T cell receptor beta chains from one sample in a study of cytomegalovirus exposure and HLA in healthy donors. Here immunoSEQ multiplex PCR was the method, and the copy in TCRdb shows in-frame clones only, minus some. The sample includes around 200,000 clones, 75% to 90% of them seen just once. Specimen: PBMCs. These receptors were taken from a woman aged 18-29 years in good health and CMV-seronegative. Both conserved end residues are part of each CDR3. Each record gives: D gene, clone size, V gene, J gene, CDR3 protein, CDR3 DNA. D genes are given only for firm matches. The size field is filled for only some rows; it gives once, few, many or a size class.

d_call: -; clone_size: -; v_call: TRBV19; j_call: TRBJ2-7; cdr3_aa: CASSEEFGGAAYEQYF; cdr3_nt: TGTGCCAGTAGTGAGGAGTTCGGGGGTGCCGCCTACGAGCAGTACTTC
d_call: -; clone_size: once; v_call: TRBV28; j_call: TRBJ2-5; cdr3_aa: CASSPDVGSRTETQYF; cdr3_nt: TGTGCCAGCAGTCCCGACGTTGGGAGCAGGACAGAGACCCAGTACTTC
d_call: TRBD2; clone_size: once; v_call: TRBV28; j_call: TRBJ2-3; cdr3_aa: CASSPSGLAFTDTQYF; cdr3_nt: TGTGCCAGCAGTCCATCTGGACTAGCTTTCACAGATACGCAGTATTTT
d_call: -; clone_size: -; v_call: TRBV29-1; j_call: TRBJ1-1; cdr3_aa: CSVPVVPGRTEAFF; cdr3_nt: TGCAGCGTTCCCGTTGTACCAGGGCGGACTGAAGCTTTCTTT
d_call: TRBD1; clone_size: -; v_call: TRBV27; j_call: TRBJ2-2; cdr3_aa: CASSLGTGTANTGELFF; cdr3_nt: TGTGCCAGCAGTTTAGGGACGGGGACAGCGAACACCGGGGAGCTGTTTTTT
d_call: TRBD1; clone_size: few; v_call: TRBV7-2; j_call: TRBJ1-2; cdr3_aa: CASSPSATGPKNENF; cdr3_nt: TGTGCCAGCAGCCCGAGTGCGACAGGGCCGAAGAACGAGAACTTC
d_call: TRBD1; clone_size: -; v_call: TRBV7-9; j_call: TRBJ1-1; cdr3_aa: CASSRDRVHKGNTEAFF; cdr3_nt: TGTGCCAGCAGCCGGGACAGGGTACATAAAGGGAACACTGAAGCTTTCTTT
d_call: -; clone_size: once; v_call: TRBV19; j_call: TRBJ1-2; cdr3_aa: CASSFNGYTF; cdr3_nt: TGTGCCAGTAGTTTCAATGGCTACACCTTC
d_call: -; clone_size: -; v_call: TRBV5-4; j_call: TRBJ1-4; cdr3_aa: CASSLVGGTNEKLFF; cdr3_nt: TGTGCCAGCAGCTTGGTAGGGGGAACTAATGAAAAACTGTTTTTT
d_call: -; clone_size: -; v_call: TRBV7-2; j_call: TRBJ1-6; cdr3_aa: CASSLAQGGVVNSPLHF; cdr3_nt: TGTGCCAGCAGCTTAGCCCAAGGGGGGGTTGTTAATTCACCCCTCCACTTT
d_call: TRBD2; clone_size: -; v_call: TRBV27; j_call: TRBJ2-3; cdr3_aa: CASSSWTSGRSDTQYF; cdr3_nt: TGTGCCAGCAGTTCCTGGACTAGCGGTAGATCAGATACGCAGTATTTT
d_call: TRBD1; clone_size: -; v_call: TRBV27; j_call: TRBJ2-7; cdr3_aa: CASSLSAGGTGEQYF; cdr3_nt: TGTGCCAGCAGTTTATCCGCAGGGGGAACTGGCGAGCAGTACTTC
d_call: -; clone_size: -; v_call: TRBV18; j_call: TRBJ1-1; cdr3_aa: CASSPTGDTEAFF; cdr3_nt: TGTGCCAGCTCACCAACGGGGGACACTGAAGCTTTCTTT
d_call: TRBD2; clone_size: -; v_call: TRBV4-1; j_call: TRBJ2-7; cdr3_aa: CASSQGLAGIYEQYF; cdr3_nt: TGCGCCAGCAGCCAAGGGCTAGCGGGAATTTACGAGCAGTACTTC
d_call: -; clone_size: -; v_call: TRBV19; j_call: TRBJ2-5; cdr3_aa: CASSIFGPSPKETQYF; cdr3_nt: TGTGCCAGTAGTATCTTCGGTCCCTCGCCCAAAGAGACCCAGTACTTC
d_call: -; clone_size: -; v_call: TRBV2; j_call: TRBJ2-7; cdr3_aa: CASSEPAEQYF; cdr3_nt: TGTGCCAGCAGTGAACCCGCGGAGCAGTACTTC
d_call: -; clone_size: -; v_call: TRBV5-4; j_call: TRBJ2-5; cdr3_aa: CASSLGGTLQETQYF; cdr3_nt: TGTGCCAGCAGCTTGGGGGGGACACTCCAAGAGACCCAGTACTTC
d_call: TRBD1; clone_size: -; v_call: TRBV15; j_call: TRBJ1-2; cdr3_aa: CATNRQGSYGYTF; cdr3_nt: TGTGCCACCAACCGACAGGGTAGCTATGGCTACACCTTC
d_call: -; clone_size: -; v_call: TRBV6-5; j_call: TRBJ1-1; cdr3_aa: CASSSPFLRGTEAFF; cdr3_nt: TGTGCCAGCAGTTCTCCGTTCCTTCGGGGCACTGAAGCTTTCTTT
d_call: -; clone_size: -; v_call: TRBV6-1; j_call: TRBJ1-2; cdr3_aa: CASRGAERLGYTF; cdr3_nt: TGTGCCAGCAGAGGCGCGGAACGACTTGGCTACACCTTC
d_call: -; clone_size: once; v_call: TRBV7-9; j_call: TRBJ2-1; cdr3_aa: CASSPEVPYNEQFF; cdr3_nt: TGTGCCAGCAGCCCTGAGGTCCCCTACAATGAGCAGTTCTTC
d_call: TRBD1; clone_size: -; v_call: TRBV27; j_call: TRBJ1-4; cdr3_aa: CASSGQGREKLFF; cdr3_nt: TGTGCCAGCAGTGGACAGGGTAGGGAAAAACTGTTTTTT
d_call: TRBD1; clone_size: few; v_call: TRBV6-6; j_call: TRBJ1-1; cdr3_aa: CASSYGDREEGEAFF; cdr3_nt: TGTGCCAGCAGTTACGGGGACAGGGAGGAAGGTGAAGCTTTCTTT
d_call: -; clone_size: -; v_call: TRBV28; j_call: TRBJ2-7; cdr3_aa: CATDGGVGEQYF; cdr3_nt: TGTGCCACCGATGGAGGGGTCGGCGAGCAGTACTTC
d_call: -; clone_size: -; v_call: TRBV27; j_call: TRBJ1-5; cdr3_aa: CATSNDPFYSNQPQHF; cdr3_nt: TGTGCCACCTCCAACGATCCCTTCTATAGCAATCAGCCCCAGCATTTT
d_call: -; clone_size: few; v_call: TRBV5-1; j_call: TRBJ2-7; cdr3_aa: CASSPTPGWEQYF; cdr3_nt: TGCGCCAGCAGCCCAACCCCCGGTTGGGAGCAGTACTTC
d_call: TRBD2; clone_size: -; v_call: TRBV27; j_call: TRBJ2-5; cdr3_aa: CASSLSMAGGKETQYF; cdr3_nt: TGTGCCAGCAGTTTATCTATGGCGGGGGGGAAAGAGACCCAGTACTTC